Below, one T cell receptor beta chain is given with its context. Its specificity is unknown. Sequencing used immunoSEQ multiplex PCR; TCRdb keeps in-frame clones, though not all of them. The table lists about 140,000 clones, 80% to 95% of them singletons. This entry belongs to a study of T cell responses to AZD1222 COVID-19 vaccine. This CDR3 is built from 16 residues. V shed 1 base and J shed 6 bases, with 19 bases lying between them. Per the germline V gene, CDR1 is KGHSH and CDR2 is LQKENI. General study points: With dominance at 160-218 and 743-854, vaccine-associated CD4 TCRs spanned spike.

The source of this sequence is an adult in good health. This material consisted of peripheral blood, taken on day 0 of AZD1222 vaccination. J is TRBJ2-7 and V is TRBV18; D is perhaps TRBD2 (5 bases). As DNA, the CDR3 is TGTGCCAGCTCACCACGAAGGACCTGGGAGAGGTGCGAGCAGTACTTC. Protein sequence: CASSPRRTWERCEQYF.